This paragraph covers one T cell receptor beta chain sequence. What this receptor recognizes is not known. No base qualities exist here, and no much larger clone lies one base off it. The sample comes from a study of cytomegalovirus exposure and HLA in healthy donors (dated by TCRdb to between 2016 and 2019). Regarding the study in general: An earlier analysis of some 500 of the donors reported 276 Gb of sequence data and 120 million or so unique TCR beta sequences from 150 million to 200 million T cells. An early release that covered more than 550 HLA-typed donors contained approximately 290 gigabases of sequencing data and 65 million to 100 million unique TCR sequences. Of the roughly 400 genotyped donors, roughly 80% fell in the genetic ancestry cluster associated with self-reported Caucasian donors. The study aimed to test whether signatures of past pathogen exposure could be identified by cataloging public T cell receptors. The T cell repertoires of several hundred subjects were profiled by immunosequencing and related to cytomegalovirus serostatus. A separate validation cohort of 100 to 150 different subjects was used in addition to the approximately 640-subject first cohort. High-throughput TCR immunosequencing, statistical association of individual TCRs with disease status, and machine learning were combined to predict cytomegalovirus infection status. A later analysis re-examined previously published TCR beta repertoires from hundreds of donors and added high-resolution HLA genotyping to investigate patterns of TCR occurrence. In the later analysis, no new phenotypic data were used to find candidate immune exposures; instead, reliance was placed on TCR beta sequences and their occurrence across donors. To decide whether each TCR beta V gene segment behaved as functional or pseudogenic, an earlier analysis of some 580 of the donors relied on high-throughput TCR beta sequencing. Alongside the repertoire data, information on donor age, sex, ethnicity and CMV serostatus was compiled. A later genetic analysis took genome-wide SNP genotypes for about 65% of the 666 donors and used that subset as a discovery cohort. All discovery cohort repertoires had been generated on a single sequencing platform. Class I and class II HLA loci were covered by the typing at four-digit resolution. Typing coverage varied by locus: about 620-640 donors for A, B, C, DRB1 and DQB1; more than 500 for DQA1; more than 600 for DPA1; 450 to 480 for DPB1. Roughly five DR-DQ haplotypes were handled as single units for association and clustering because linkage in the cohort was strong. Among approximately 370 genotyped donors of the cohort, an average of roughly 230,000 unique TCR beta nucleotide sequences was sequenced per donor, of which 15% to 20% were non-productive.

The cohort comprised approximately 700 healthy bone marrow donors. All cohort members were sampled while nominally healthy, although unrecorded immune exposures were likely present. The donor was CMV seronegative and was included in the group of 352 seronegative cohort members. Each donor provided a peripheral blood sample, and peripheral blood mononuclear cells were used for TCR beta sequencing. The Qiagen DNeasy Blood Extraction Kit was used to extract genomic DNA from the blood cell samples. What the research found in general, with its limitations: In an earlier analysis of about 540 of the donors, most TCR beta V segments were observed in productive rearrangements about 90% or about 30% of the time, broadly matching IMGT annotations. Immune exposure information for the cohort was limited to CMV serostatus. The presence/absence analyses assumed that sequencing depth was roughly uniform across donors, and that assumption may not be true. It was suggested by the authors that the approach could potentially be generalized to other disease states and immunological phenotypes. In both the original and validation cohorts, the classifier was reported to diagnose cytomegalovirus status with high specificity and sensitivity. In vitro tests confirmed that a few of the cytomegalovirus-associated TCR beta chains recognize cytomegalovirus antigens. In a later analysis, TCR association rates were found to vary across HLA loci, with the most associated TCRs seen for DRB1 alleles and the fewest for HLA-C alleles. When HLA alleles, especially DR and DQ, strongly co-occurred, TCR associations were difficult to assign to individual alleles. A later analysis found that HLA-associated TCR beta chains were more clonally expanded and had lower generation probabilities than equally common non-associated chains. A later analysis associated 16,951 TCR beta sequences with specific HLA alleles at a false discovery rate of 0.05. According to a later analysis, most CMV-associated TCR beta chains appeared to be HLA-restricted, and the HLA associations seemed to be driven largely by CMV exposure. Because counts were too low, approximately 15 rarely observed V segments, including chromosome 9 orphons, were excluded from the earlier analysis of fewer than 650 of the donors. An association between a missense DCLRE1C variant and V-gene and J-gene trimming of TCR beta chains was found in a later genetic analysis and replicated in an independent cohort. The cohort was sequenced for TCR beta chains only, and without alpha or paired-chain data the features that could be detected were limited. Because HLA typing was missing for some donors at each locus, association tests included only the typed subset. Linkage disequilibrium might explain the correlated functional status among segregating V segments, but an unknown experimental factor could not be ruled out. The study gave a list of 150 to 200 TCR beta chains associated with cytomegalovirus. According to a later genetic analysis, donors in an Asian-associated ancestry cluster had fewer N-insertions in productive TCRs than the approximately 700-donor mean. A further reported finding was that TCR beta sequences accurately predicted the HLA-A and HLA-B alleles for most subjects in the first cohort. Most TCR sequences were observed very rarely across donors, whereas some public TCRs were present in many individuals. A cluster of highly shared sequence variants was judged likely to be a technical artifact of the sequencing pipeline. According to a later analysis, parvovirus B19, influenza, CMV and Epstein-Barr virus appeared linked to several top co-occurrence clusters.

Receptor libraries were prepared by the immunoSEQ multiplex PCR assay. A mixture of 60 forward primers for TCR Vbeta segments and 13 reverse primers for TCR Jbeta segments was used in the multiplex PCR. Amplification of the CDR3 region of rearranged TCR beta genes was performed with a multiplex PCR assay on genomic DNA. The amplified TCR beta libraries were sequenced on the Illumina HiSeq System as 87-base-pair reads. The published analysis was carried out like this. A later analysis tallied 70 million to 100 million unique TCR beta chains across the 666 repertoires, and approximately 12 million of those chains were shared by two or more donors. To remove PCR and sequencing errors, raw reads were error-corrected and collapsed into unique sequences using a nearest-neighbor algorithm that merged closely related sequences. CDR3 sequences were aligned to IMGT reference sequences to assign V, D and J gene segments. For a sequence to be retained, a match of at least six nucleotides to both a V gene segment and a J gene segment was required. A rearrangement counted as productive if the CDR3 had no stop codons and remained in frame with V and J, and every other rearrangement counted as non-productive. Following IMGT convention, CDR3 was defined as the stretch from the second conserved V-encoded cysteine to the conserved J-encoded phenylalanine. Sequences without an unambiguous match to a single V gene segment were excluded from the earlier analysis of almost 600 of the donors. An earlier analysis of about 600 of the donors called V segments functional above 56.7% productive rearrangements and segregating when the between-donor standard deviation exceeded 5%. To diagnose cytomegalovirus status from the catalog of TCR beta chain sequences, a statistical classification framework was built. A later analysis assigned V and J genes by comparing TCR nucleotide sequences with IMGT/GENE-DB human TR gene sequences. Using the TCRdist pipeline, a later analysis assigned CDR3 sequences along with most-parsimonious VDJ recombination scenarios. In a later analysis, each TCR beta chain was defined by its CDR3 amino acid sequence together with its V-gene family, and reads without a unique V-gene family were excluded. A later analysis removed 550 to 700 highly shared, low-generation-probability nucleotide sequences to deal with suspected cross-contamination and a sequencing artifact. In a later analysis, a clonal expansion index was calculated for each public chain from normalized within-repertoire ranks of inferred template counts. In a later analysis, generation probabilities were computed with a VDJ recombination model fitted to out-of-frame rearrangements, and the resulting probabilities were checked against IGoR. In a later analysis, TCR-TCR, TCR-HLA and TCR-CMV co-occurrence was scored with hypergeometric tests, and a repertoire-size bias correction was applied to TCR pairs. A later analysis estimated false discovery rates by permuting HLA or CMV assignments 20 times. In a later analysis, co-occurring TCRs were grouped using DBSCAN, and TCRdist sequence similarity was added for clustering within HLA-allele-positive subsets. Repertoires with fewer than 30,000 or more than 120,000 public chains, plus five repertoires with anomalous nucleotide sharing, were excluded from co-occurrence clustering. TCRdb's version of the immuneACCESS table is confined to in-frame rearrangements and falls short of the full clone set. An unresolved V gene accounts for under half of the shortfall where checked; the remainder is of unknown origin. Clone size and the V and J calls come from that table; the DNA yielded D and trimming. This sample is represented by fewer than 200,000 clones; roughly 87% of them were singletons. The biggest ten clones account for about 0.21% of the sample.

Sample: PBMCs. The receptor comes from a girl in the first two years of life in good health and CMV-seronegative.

This receptor carries the CDR3 CASSPSGGADTQYF. The DNA sequence is TGTGCCAGCAGCCCTAGCGGGGGGGCGGATACGCAGTATTTT. The sequence joins TRBV5-4 to TRBJ2-3; 12 central nucleotides agree with TRBD2. Inclusive of the bounding cysteine and phenylalanine, the CDR3 is 14 residues long. Only the CDR3 region is kept as DNA, spanning 42 bases read in frame from base 1. Trimmed from V: 4 bases; trimmed from J: 6 bases; junction bases lacking a gene match: 3. Sequences SGHNT (CDR1) and YYREEE (CDR2) are obtained from the germline V gene (reference sequence).